Reported below is one TCR beta chain. This clonotype came up once. Its antigen is unknown. Nothing much larger sits one base from this clone, and base qualities are not available. A solitary read yields weak support. Graves' hyperthyroidism was defined as stable when no progression to ophthalmopathy occurred over 18 months of follow-up. Hyperthyroidism patients were newly diagnosed, had a disease duration of under 2 months, and were aged 18 to 65 years. Exclusion was applied to patients with uncontrolled infections, other autoimmune diseases, pregnancy or lactation. Diagnoses were established on the basis of clinical symptoms, serum thyroxine and TRAb, thyroid ultrasound, and orbital computed tomography. Ficoll-Paque density gradient centrifugation was used to isolate PBMCs from about 9 ml of fresh peripheral blood. Total RNA was extracted using Trizol reagent, and RNA quality was assessed on an Agilent 2100 Bioanalyzer.

This sample is drawn from a study of T cells in Graves' hyperthyroidism and ophthalmopathy (dated by TCRdb to about 2019). Regarding the study in general: Peripheral blood was collected at initial diagnosis, before any treatment. To identify distinguishing TCR V-J signatures, a discovery cohort of around 100 patients was used, comprising approximately 40 with Graves' ophthalmopathy and around 60 with stable Graves' hyperthyroidism. An independent validation cohort of under 20 hyperthyroidism patients and 17 patients who later progressed to ophthalmopathy tested prospective prediction of ophthalmopathy. For training and testing, the 80 to 100 patients in the discovery cohort were randomly divided in a 7:3 ratio. In addition, the study compared T-cell repertoires in thyroid tissue and in blood from roughly 6 Graves' hyperthyroidism patients. After blood sampling, hyperthyroidism patients were treated with methimazole at a starting dose of 30 mg daily, and ophthalmopathy patients were treated with high-dose intravenous methylprednisolone. The paper describes TCR Vbeta CDR3 sequencing of around 130 peripheral blood samples, made up of 40 to 45 ophthalmopathy patients, 70 to 75 hyperthyroidism patients and 17 progressor patients. What the study reported, not specific to this receptor: No statistical method was used to fix the sample size in advance, and group allocation was not hidden from the investigators. Most expanded thyroid clonotypes (frequency above 0.001) were also detected in blood, a finding suggesting that blood repertoires may reflect thyroid immune responses. In cross-validation, a model built on a 13 V-J signature told ophthalmopathy apart from stable hyperthyroidism with 85% to 90% sensitivity and around 81% specificity, and in testing the same model reached 80%/75%. During validation, the model predicted progression to ophthalmopathy a median of approximately 7 months ahead of onset, with around 70% sensitivity and around 73% specificity.

The TCR beta CDR3 regions were amplified from RNA transcripts. For the first round of RT-PCR on the TCR CDR3, the HTBI primer set was used together with the Qiagen OneStep RT-PCR kit. The libraries were constructed in a second round of multiplex PCR and then size-selected and purified. The libraries were sequenced on an Illumina HiSeq2000 using paired-end 100 bp reads. In the authors' own workflow: SOAPnuke was used to process the raw data, throwing out any read that contained adapters or uncalled bases, had a mean Phred below 15, or lacked an exact constant-primer or identifier match. COPE v1.2.5 was used to merge the high-quality paired reads, and each unique nucleotide sequence was defined as a clonotype. MiTCR v1.1 was used to align clonotypes to the IMGT TRBV, TRBD and TRBJ reference segments. The analysis included only V-J combinations with a frequency above 0.0001, which together covered over 98% of the repertoires. A TCS score was defined as the ratio of F50 (clonal expansion) to E x V (chaos), with BLOSUM62-based TCRdist applied between CDR3 peptides within each V-J. Welch's t-statistics and random forest reduced roughly 500 V-J features to 10 to 15, which were used in a naive Bayes classifier (R e1071). TCRdb trimmed the raw reads at Q25, called clones with MiXCR and kept productive beta chains. Duplicate CDR3 protein sequences are folded into a single record with the most common DNA and genes. Clone size and V and J calls follow TCRdb, not the original study. The sample table contains under 400,000 distinct CDR3 sequences; only one count was recorded for about 21% of them. The ten top clones hold about 50% of the sample.

Inclusive of the bounding cysteine and phenylalanine, the CDR3 is 15 residues long. Of the read, only the CDR3 DNA is kept; its 45 bases are in frame from base 1. V drops 6 bases and J drops 2 bases, leaving 14 bases in between. The TCR sequence derives from a woman aged 50 to 65 with Graves' hyperthyroidism. The sequenced sample was blood. This receptor chain uses TRBV12-3 or TRBV12-4 and TRBJ1-5; tentative D gene TRBD1, with 6 bases matching. The nucleotide sequence reads TGTGCCAGCAGCTCCCTCAACAGGGGCAATCAGCCCCAGCATTTT. Its product reads: CASSSLNRGNQPQHF.